This TCR beta chain was observed in a study of cytomegalovirus exposure and HLA in healthy donors. Trimming cost V 2 bases and J 1 base, with 8 bases left between them. Germline V gene data show CDR1 as MNHEY and CDR2 as SVGAGI. CDR3 length: 14 amino acids. Primers for the PCR totalled 60 Vbeta and 13 Jbeta. TCRdb keeps only in-frame clones here, not all; method: immunoSEQ multiplex PCR. The repertoire holds around 210,000 clones, with approximately 81% as singletons. The material sequenced was PBMCs. V is TRBV6-5 and J is TRBJ1-1; D call uncertain. The source of this sequence is a girl aged 2-9 years in good health and CMV-seronegative. The CDR3 loop reads CASSYGQRNTEAFF. DNA of the CDR3: TGTGCCAGCAGTTACGGGCAAAGGAACACTGAAGCTTTCTTT.